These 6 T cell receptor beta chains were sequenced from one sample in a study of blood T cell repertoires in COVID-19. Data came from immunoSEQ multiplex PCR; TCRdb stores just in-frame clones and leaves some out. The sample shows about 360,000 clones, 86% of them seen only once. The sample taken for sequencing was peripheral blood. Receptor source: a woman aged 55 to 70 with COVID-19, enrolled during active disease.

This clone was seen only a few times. In DNA, the CDR3 is TGTGCCATCAGTGAGGGAGAGGGACATCCTCAAGAGACCCAGTACTTC. Encoded protein: CAISEGEGHPQETQYF. The chain combines TRBV10-3 with TRBJ2-5; D is perhaps TRBD1 (6 bases). This CDR3 is 16 amino acids long. V was trimmed by 2 bases and J by 2 bases, leaving 15 bases between them. Germline CDR1 reads ENHRY; CDR2 reads SYGVKD.

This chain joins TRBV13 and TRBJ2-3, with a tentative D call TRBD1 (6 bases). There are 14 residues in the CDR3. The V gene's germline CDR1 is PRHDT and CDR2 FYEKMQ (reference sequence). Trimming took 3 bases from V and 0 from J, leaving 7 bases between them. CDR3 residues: CASSFRGSTDTQYF. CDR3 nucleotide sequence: TGTGCCAGCAGCTTCAGGGGTAGCACAGATACGCAGTATTTT.

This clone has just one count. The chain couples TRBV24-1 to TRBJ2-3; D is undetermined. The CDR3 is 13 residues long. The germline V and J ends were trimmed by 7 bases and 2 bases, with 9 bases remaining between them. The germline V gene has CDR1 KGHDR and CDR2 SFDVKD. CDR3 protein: CATSQALTDTQYF. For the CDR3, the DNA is TGTGCCACCAGCCAGGCCCTCACAGATACGCAGTATTTT.

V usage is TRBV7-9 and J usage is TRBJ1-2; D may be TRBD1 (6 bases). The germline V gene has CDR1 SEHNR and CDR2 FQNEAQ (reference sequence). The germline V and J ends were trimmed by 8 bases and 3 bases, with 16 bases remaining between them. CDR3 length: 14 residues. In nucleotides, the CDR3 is TGTGCCAGCCTGAGGGGGAATGAGGACTATGGCTACACCTTC. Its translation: CASLRGNEDYGYTF.

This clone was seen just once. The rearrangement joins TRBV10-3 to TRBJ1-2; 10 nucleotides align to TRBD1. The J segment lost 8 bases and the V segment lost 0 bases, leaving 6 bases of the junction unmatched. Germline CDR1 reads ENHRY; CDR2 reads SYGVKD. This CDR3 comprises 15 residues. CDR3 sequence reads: CAISESPGQGKGYTF. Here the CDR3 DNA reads TGTGCCATCAGTGAGTCACCGGGACAGGGGAAGGGCTACACCTTC.

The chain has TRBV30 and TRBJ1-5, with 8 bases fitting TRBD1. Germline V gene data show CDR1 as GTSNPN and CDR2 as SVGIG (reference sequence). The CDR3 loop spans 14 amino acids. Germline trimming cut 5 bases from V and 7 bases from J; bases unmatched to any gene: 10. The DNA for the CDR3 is TGTGCCTGGGCCCGCGGACAGGGAGTACAGCCCCAGCATTTT. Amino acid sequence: CAWARGQGVQPQHF. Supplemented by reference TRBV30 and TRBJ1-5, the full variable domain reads SQTIHQWPATLVQPVGSPLSLECTVEGTSNPNLYWYRQAAGRGLQLLFYSVGIGQISSEVPQNLSASRPQDRQFILSSKKLLLSDSGFYLCAWARGQGVQPQHFGDGTRLSIL.